The 21 T cell receptor beta chains below all came from one sample that was sequenced in a study of blood T cell repertoires in COVID-19. TCRdb keeps only in-frame clones here, not all; method: immunoSEQ multiplex PCR. The sample carries fewer than 650,000 clones, approximately 88% recorded once. Sequenced: peripheral blood. Receptors were obtained from a woman aged 45-65 years with COVID-19, enrolled during active disease.

The chain links TRBV5-4 to TRBJ2-3; 13 bases fit TRBD2. The CDR3 has 17 amino acids. V shed 4 bases, J shed 2 bases, and the junction held 7 bases outside the gene matches. Germline lookup yields CDR1 SGHNT and CDR2 YYREEE (reference sequence). The CDR3 is CASSAGLAGANTDTQYF. CDR3 nucleotides: TGTGCCAGCAGCGCCGGACTAGCGGGGGCCAACACAGATACGCAGTATTTT.

In DNA, the CDR3 is TGTGCCAGCAGTCGGACAGGGGATCAGCCCCAGCATTTT. Translating it yields CASSRTGDQPQHF. The V and J genes are TRBV2 and TRBJ1-5, with 9 nucleotides matching TRBD1. Germline V gene sequence: CDR1 SNHLY, CDR2 FYNNEI. Trimming cost V 5 bases and J 5 bases; bases outside gene matches: 1. CDR3 length equals 13 residues.

There are a few counts of this clone. The chain has TRBV6-5 and TRBJ2-1; TRBD2 agrees at 7 bases. CDR1 is MNHEY and CDR2 is SVGAGI in the germline V gene. This CDR3 has 14 residues. Trimming took 6 bases from V and 2 from J; bases not matched to a gene: 4. The CDR3 coding sequence is TGTGCCAGCAGGCTTAGCGGGCCCTACAATGAGCAGTTCTTC. Amino acids: CASRLSGPYNEQFF.

The rearrangement uses TRBV19 and TRBJ2-1, with a possible D match to TRBD1 (5 bases). Trimming shortened V by 3 bases and J by 4 bases, and 13 bases separated the two germline ends. Germline V gene lookup returns CDR1 LNHDA and CDR2 SQIVND (reference sequence). The CDR3 extends over 15 amino acids. The DNA of the CDR3 is TGTGCCAGTAGTATGCCCCTACAGGAGTACAATGAGCAGTTCTTC. Translating gives CASSMPLQEYNEQFF.

The rearrangement links TRBV18 to TRBJ2-7; weak D call: TRBD2 (6 bases). From germline, CDR1 is KGHSH and CDR2 LQKENI. The CDR3 length is 14 residues. V gave up 6 bases and J gave up 2 bases, with 14 bases separating them. In DNA, the CDR3 is TGTGCCAGCTCCCGCGGGGACGGCACCTACGAGCAGTACTTC. Translating gives CASSRGDGTYEQYF.

The V gene is TRBV6-6, the J gene TRBJ2-2, with TRBD2 matching 9 bases. The CDR3 contains 16 residues. The ends lost 6 bases at V and 0 bases at J; junction bases unmatched: 5. The germline V gene encodes CDR1 MNHNY and CDR2 SVGAGI (reference sequence). The DNA for the CDR3 is TGTGCCAGCAGCCGTTCTAGCGGGGCGAACACCGGGGAGCTGTTTTTT. As protein: CASSRSSGANTGELFF.

J is TRBJ2-5 and V is TRBV3-1 (or the pseudogene TRBV3-2); 11 bases are a match to TRBD2. Germline loops: CDR1 LGHDT, CDR2 YNNKEL (reference sequence). The length of the CDR3 is 17 residues. V lost 1 base and J lost 5; bases outside the gene matches: 9. CDR3 nucleotide sequence: TGTGCCAGCAGCCAAGGGCTAGCGGGGGGTTCAGGGGAGACCCAGTACTTC. Residues: CASSQGLAGGSGETQYF.

The V and J genes are TRBV28 and TRBJ2-1, with 9 bases lining up with TRBD2. CDR1 MDHEN and CDR2 SYDVKM come from the germline V gene. V lost 0 bases to trimming and J lost 4 bases; unmatched junction nucleotides: 4. The CDR3 has 16 residues. This CDR3 is CASSLWYSGGYNEQFF. CDR3 sequence (DNA): TGTGCCAGCAGTTTATGGTATAGCGGGGGTTACAATGAGCAGTTCTTC.

The chain links TRBV5-1 to TRBJ1-1; TRBD1 might be the D (6 bases). In germline, CDR1 is SGHRS, CDR2 YFSETQ. V was trimmed by 4 bases and J by 3 bases, leaving 13 bases between them. This CDR3 is built from 14 residues. This CDR3 is CASSVQGGDTEAFF. In DNA, the CDR3 is TGCGCCAGCAGCGTACAGGGTGGGGACACTGAAGCTTTCTTT.

The rearrangement joins TRBV5-1 to TRBJ1-2, with 9 bases fitting TRBD1. CDR3 length equals 16 residues. With 0 bases clipped from V and 2 bases from J, the junction kept 5 bases outside the gene matches. The germline V gene encodes CDR1 SGHRS and CDR2 YFSETQ. In DNA form, the CDR3 reads TGCGCCAGCAGCTTGGATGGGACAGGGAGGAACTATGGCTACACCTTC. Translated, it gives CASSLDGTGRNYGYTF.

This chain joins TRBV7-6 and TRBJ2-1; 7 nucleotides line up with TRBD2. The CDR3 sequence is 15 residues long. With 0 bases clipped from V and 7 bases from J, the junction kept 6 bases outside the gene matches. Germline V gene lookup returns CDR1 SGHVS and CDR2 FNYEAQ. CDR3 DNA: TGTGCCAGCAGCTTAGCGGGGGGGATCGGGAATGAGCAGTTCTTC. Amino acids: CASSLAGGIGNEQFF.

The chain employs TRBV9 and TRBJ2-2; D gene unclear. CDR1 is SGDLS, CDR2 YYNGEE, per germline. The V gene lost 0 bases and the J gene lost 7 bases, with 13 bases spanning the gap. The CDR3 sequence is 15 residues long. Here the CDR3 reads CASSVADSGGGELFF. DNA for the CDR3: TGTGCCAGCAGCGTAGCAGATTCGGGTGGCGGGGAGCTGTTTTTT.

The chain couples TRBV5-1 to TRBJ1-2; D uncertain. This CDR3 has 13 amino acids. Germline V lookup: CDR1 SGHRS, CDR2 YFSETQ. The ends were cut back, 4 bases at V and 8 bases at J, with 15 bases in the middle. The CDR3 bases are TGCGCCAGCAGCCCGGTCGAGGTGACGGGCTACACCTTC. Translating gives CASSPVEVTGYTF.

The rearrangement links TRBV14 to TRBJ2-1, with D possibly TRBD1 on 5 matching bases. V lost 3 bases and J 8 bases, leaving 14 bases between the germline ends. CDR3 length equals 14 residues. Germline CDR1 SGHDN, CDR2 FVKESK. CDR3 in amino acids: CASSHSPRAYEQFF. For the CDR3, the DNA is TGTGCCAGCAGCCACTCCCCCAGGGCGTATGAGCAGTTCTTC.

The genes are TRBV6-6 and TRBJ1-2, with D possibly being TRBD1 (5 bases). The germline CDR1 and CDR2 sequences are MNHNY and SVGAGI (reference sequence). Trimming took 5 bases from V and 4 from J, leaving 26 bases between them. CDR3 length equals 18 residues. CDR3: CASSPGPSPGGRGYGYTF. The CDR3 coding sequence is TGTGCCAGCAGTCCAGGGCCCTCTCCGGGAGGACGTGGCTATGGCTACACCTTC.

CDR3 protein: CASSSTGLAPNEQFF. In DNA form, the CDR3 reads TGTGCCAGCAGCTCCACGGGACTAGCCCCCAATGAGCAGTTCTTC. This chain joins TRBV11-1 and TRBJ2-1, with 9 bases identical to TRBD2. The V gene end was trimmed by 4 bases and the J gene end by 6 bases; junction bases not matched to a gene: 7. This CDR3 region has 15 residues. Germline V CDR1 and CDR2: SGHAT, FQDESV (reference sequence).

The genes are TRBV25-1 and TRBJ2-5; maybe TRBD1 (7 bases). This CDR3 has 16 amino acids. Germline CDR1 reads MGHDK; CDR2 reads SYGVNS. Trimming shortened V by 6 bases and J by 5 bases, and 22 bases separated the two germline ends. CDR3 amino acids: CASRVVIGRGRETQYF. In DNA, the CDR3 is TGTGCCAGCAGGGTGGTAATCGGCAGGGGGAGGGAGACCCAGTACTTC.

The DNA of the CDR3 is TGCAGCGTTGAAGATCGGGGACAGTTCTACGAGCAGTACTTC. This encodes CSVEDRGQFYEQYF. This chain connects TRBV29-1 to TRBJ2-7; 7 nucleotides align to TRBD1. Per the germline V gene, CDR1 is SQVTM and CDR2 is ANQGSEA. The ends lost 0 bases at V and 3 bases at J; junction bases unmatched: 5. The CDR3 extends over 14 amino acids.

The chain joins TRBV24-1 to TRBJ1-1; 7 positions match TRBD1. Trimming at V came to 5 bases and at J to 11 bases, leaving 13 bases not matched to a gene. This CDR3 is built from 14 residues. Germline assignment: CDR1 KGHDR and CDR2 SFDVKD. CDR3 in amino acids: CATSGTGDASRAFF. The DNA of the CDR3 is TGTGCCACCAGTGGGACAGGTGATGCTAGCCGGGCTTTCTTT.

The chain recombines TRBV13 with TRBJ1-2, with 8 bases identical to TRBD1. There are 15 residues in the CDR3. The J segment lost 4 bases and the V segment lost 4 bases, leaving 8 bases of the junction unmatched. Looked up from germline, CDR1 is PRHDT and CDR2 is FYEKMQ (reference sequence). This CDR3 reads CASSSLDRGSYGYTF. In DNA form, the CDR3 reads TGTGCCAGCAGCTCCTTAGACAGGGGCAGCTATGGCTACACCTTC. Supplemented by reference TRBV13 and TRBJ1-2, the full variable domain reads AAGVIQSPRHLIKEKRETATLKCYPIPRHDTVYWYQQGPGQDPQFLISFYEKMQSDKGSIPDRFSAQQFSDYHSELNMSSLELGDSALYFCASSSLDRGSYGYTFGSGTRLTVV.

The gene calls are TRBV29-1 and TRBJ1-1; D is undetermined. Germline CDR1 SQVTM, CDR2 ANQGSEA. V shed 8 bases and J shed 2 bases, with 12 bases lying between them. This CDR3 contains 12 residues. The CDR3 region is CSTTRGNTEAFF. CDR3 nucleotides: TGCAGCACTACCCGGGGAAACACTGAAGCTTTCTTT. The complete variable domain, with remaining parts taken from reference TRBV29-1 and TRBJ1-1, reads SAVISQKPSRDICQRGTSLTIQCQVDSQVTMMFWYRQQPGQSLTLIATANQGSEATYESGFVIDKFPISRPNLTFSTLTVSNMSPEDSSIYLCSTTRGNTEAFFGQGTRLTVV.